This paragraph covers one T cell receptor (beta chain) sequence. Its antigen is unidentified. With autoimmune disease history or systemic immunosuppression, patients were excluded. This entry is derived from a study of OX40 agonist ivuxolimab in advanced cancers. Across the study: Those treated in dose escalation had hepatocellular carcinoma, melanoma, renal cell cancer or head and neck cancer. Whole-study results and caveats: Expanded clones tended on average to be more numerous among CD8+ T cells than CD4+.

The germline CDR1 and CDR2 sequences are SGDLS and YYNGEE. The CDR3 extends over 14 amino acids. The V and J ends lost 0 bases and 3 bases respectively, with 9 bases between them. Sequencing was performed with immunoSEQ multiplex PCR; in TCRdb, only in-frame clones are kept and a portion is missing. Altogether tens of thousands of clones are present, roughly 84% being singletons, with the ten largest covering about 27%. The clonotype originates from an adult with an advanced solid tumor such as melanoma, head and neck, liver or kidney cancer. The chain combines TRBV9 with TRBJ1-2; D is ambiguous. The sequences come from CD4+ or CD8+ T cells sorted from blood, collected in a trial of the OX40 agonist ivuxolimab. The CDR3 DNA follows: TGTGCCAGCAGCGTAGGTGCCGGGGACTATGGCTACACCTTC. Its protein product is CASSVGAGDYGYTF.